These 27 T cell receptor beta chains were all obtained from the same sample, sequenced in a study of long-term antiretroviral therapy in people with HIV. Sequencing relied on immunoSEQ assay v3.0, run at survey level. Generated by immunoSEQ multiplex PCR, the TCRdb table keeps only in-frame clones and is missing some. Here the sample spans 35,000 to 45,000 clones, 80% to 90% being singletons. The sequences come from unsorted PBMCs, collected 2.2 years after starting antiretroviral therapy. These receptor sequences come from a young man with HIV.

The rearrangement links TRBV10-3 to TRBJ2-1; D is possibly TRBD2 (6 bases). Germline CDR1 ENHRY, CDR2 SYGVKD. V was pared by 6 bases and J by 4 bases, with 10 bases between. The CDR3 has 13 amino acids. CDR3 amino acids: CAIRLADYNEQFF. Here the CDR3 DNA reads TGTGCCATCAGATTAGCGGATTACAATGAGCAGTTCTTC.

This chain links TRBV4-1 with TRBJ2-7; 10 bases map to TRBD1. J lost 2 bases, V lost 6 bases, and 10 bases had no gene match. Germline CDR1 is MGHRA and CDR2 is YSYEKL. This CDR3 has 16 amino acids. The DNA for the CDR3 is TGCGCCAGCAGTTTCATGACAGGGGGCTTTCCCTACGAGCAGTACTTC. Its protein product is CASSFMTGGFPYEQYF.

J is TRBJ2-1 and V is TRBV13, with 7 bases aligning to TRBD2. The CDR3 has 14 residues. Losses at the gene ends were 4 bases for V and 10 bases for J; bases not matched to a gene: 10. Germline values: CDR1 PRHDT, CDR2 FYEKMQ (reference sequence). The CDR3 bases are TGTGCCAGCAGCTCACAGATGCCGGGACTAGAGCAGTTCTTC. It specifies CASSSQMPGLEQFF.

The chain couples TRBV7-9 to TRBJ1-1; D call uncertain. The germline gives CDR1 SEHNR, CDR2 FQNEAQ (reference sequence). This CDR3 has 13 residues. Trimming left V 6 bases short and J 1 base short, with 9 bases between. The CDR3 loop reads CASRGDGNTEAFF. The DNA for the CDR3 is TGTGCCAGCAGAGGTGACGGGAACACTGAAGCTTTCTTT.

This clone was picked up one time. V and J are TRBV27 and TRBJ1-6, with D maybe TRBD1 (5 bases). The germline V and J ends were trimmed by 2 bases and 8 bases, with 13 bases remaining between them. Germline assignment: CDR1 MNHEY and CDR2 SMNVEV (reference sequence). The CDR3 runs 15 residues. CDR3 amino acids: CASSLHGTLHSPLHF. CDR3 bases: TGTGCCAGCAGTTTACACGGGACGCTCCATTCACCCCTCCACTTT.

V is TRBV28 and J is TRBJ1-1; D remains unclear. This CDR3 has 13 amino acids. The germline gives CDR1 MDHEN, CDR2 SYDVKM. The V end lost 6 bases, the J end lost 0 bases, and 8 bases lay between the germline ends. The CDR3: CASRLTVNTEAFF. CDR3 nucleotides: TGTGCCAGCAGACTGACGGTGAACACTGAAGCTTTCTTT.

The chain joins TRBV11-2 to TRBJ1-1; D remains unclear. The CDR3 contains 16 residues. Germline loops: CDR1 SGHAT, CDR2 FQNNGV. V was pared by 1 base and J by 6 bases, with 18 bases between. The CDR3 protein is CASSLGTRTQIAEAFF. The CDR3, as DNA: TGTGCCAGCAGCTTAGGTACTCGGACGCAAATCGCTGAAGCTTTCTTT.

V is TRBV18 and J is TRBJ1-4, with TRBD1 identical over 12 bases. There are 15 residues in the CDR3. V was clipped by 0 bases and J by 10 bases; unmatched bases: 3. Germline lookup yields CDR1 KGHSH and CDR2 LQKENI. The chain's CDR3 is CASSPPGQGARKLFF. The CDR3 nucleotides are TGTGCCAGCTCACCACCGGGACAGGGGGCACGAAAACTGTTTTTT.

The gene calls are TRBV6-5 and TRBJ2-7; 9 positions match TRBD1. CDR1 is MNHEY and CDR2 is SVGAGI in the germline V gene. J was trimmed by 4 bases and V by 6 bases; bases with no gene match: 4. The CDR3 spans 13 residues. CDR3 DNA: TGTGCCAGCAGAACAGGGGGCTATTACGAGCAGTACTTC. Its protein is CASRTGGYYEQYF.

This chain links TRBV7-2 with TRBJ1-1; 9 bases align to TRBD1. CDR1 is SGHTA, CDR2 FQGNSA, per germline. The junction had 11 bases not matched to a gene; V was cut back by 1 base and J by 11 bases. CDR3 length equals 15 residues. Here the CDR3 reads CASSLDLTGQGKAFF. CDR3 DNA sequence: TGTGCCAGCAGCTTAGACCTTACGGGACAGGGAAAGGCTTTCTTT.

The genes are TRBV6-5 and TRBJ2-6; D unclear. This CDR3 has 13 residues. CDR1 and CDR2 (germline): MNHEY, SVGAGI. The V gene lost 8 bases and the J gene lost 0 bases, with 5 bases spanning the gap. The CDR3 loop is CASGYSGANVLTF. The CDR3 region has the DNA TGTGCCAGCGGGTACTCTGGGGCCAACGTCCTGACTTTC.

In its sample, this clone was seen a few times. The chain has TRBV2 and TRBJ1-1; no clear D gene. The germline V and J ends were trimmed by 1 base and 3 bases, with 15 bases remaining between them. CDR3 length equals 16 residues. The germline V gene has CDR1 SNHLY and CDR2 FYNNEI. The CDR3 DNA follows: TGTGCCAGCAGTGAAGGGGCAGAAAATTACGACACTGAAGCTTTCTTT. Translation gives CASSEGAENYDTEAFF.

The rearrangement links TRBV30 to TRBJ2-7; D may be TRBD2 (6 bases). Germline CDR1 is GTSNPN and CDR2 is SVGIG (reference sequence). The CDR3 is 14 residues long. V lost 2 bases to trimming and J lost 2 bases, with 13 bases between them. CDR3 in amino acids: CAWSPGLRPYEQYF. The CDR3 coding sequence is TGTGCCTGGAGTCCGGGACTGAGACCCTACGAGCAGTACTTC.

The rearrangement uses TRBV4-1 and TRBJ2-7, with D perhaps TRBD1 (6 bases). Trimming stripped 8 bases from V and 6 bases from J, with 23 bases between. The CDR3 is made up of 15 amino acids. Germline-derived CDR1 and CDR2 are MGHRA and YSYEKL. The CDR3 DNA sequence: TGCGCCAGCGCCTCGTCCGGGACACCGCGTCGCGAGCAGTACTTC. This codes for CASASSGTPRREQYF.

The genes are TRBV10-2 and TRBJ2-1; 7 bases are shared with TRBD2. Germline CDR1 reads WSHSY; CDR2 reads SAAADI. The CDR3 has 15 residues. The J segment lost 7 bases and the V segment lost 6 bases, leaving 12 bases of the junction unmatched. CDR3 in amino acids: CASRVERGGRNEQFF. Written as DNA, the CDR3 is TGCGCCAGCAGGGTAGAGCGGGGAGGAAGGAATGAGCAGTTCTTC.

The rearrangement joins TRBV9 to TRBJ1-2; perhaps TRBD1 as D (6 bases). V was pared by 3 bases and J by 3 bases, with 9 bases between. Germline CDR1 reads SGDLS; CDR2 reads YYNGEE. CDR3 length: 13 amino acids. The DNA of the CDR3 is TGTGCCAGCAGCGAAGGGGGATACTATGGCTACACCTTC. Translation gives CASSEGGYYGYTF.

The chain combines TRBV19 with TRBJ2-2; D is unclear. V was trimmed by 4 bases and J by 3 bases, leaving 9 bases between them. CDR3 length equals 14 residues. Germline CDR1 is LNHDA and CDR2 is SQIVND (reference sequence). CDR3 in DNA: TGTGCCAGTAGTACCGTTCTCGACACCGGGGAGCTGTTTTTT. Its protein product is CASSTVLDTGELFF.

The table lists this clone with a few counts. The chain links TRBV5-8 to TRBJ1-5; no clear D gene. V dropped 0 bases and J dropped 6 bases, with 7 bases sitting between them. CDR3 size: 13 residues. Per the germline V gene, CDR1 is SGHTS and CDR2 is YDEGEE. In nucleotides, the CDR3 is TGTGCCAGCAGCTTGGACAGAGGTCAGCCCCAGCATTTT. Its translation is CASSLDRGQPQHF.

The CDR3 sequence is CAWSTRTSGYTF. In nucleotides, the CDR3 is TGTGCCTGGAGTACCCGGACGTCTGGCTACACCTTC. The V call is TRBV30, the J call TRBJ1-2; D ambiguous. The CDR3 extends over 12 amino acids. Germline V CDR1 and CDR2: GTSNPN, SVGIG (reference sequence). Trimming stripped 2 bases from V and 7 bases from J, with 11 bases between.

This clone has only one observation. This CDR3 is CATSREGSNTGELFF. The CDR3, as DNA: TGTGCCACCTCACGGGAGGGGTCGAACACCGGGGAGCTGTTTTTT. The chain employs TRBV4-2 and TRBJ2-2; 8 bases are shared with TRBD2. The length of the CDR3 is 15 residues. Trimming cost V 10 bases and J 0 bases; bases outside gene matches: 7. Per germline, CDR1 LGHNA and CDR2 YNFKEQ.

This clone was recorded once. This chain joins TRBV29-1 and TRBJ1-2, with 9 bases matching TRBD1. Germline V lookup: CDR1 SQVTM, CDR2 ANQGSEA. The CDR3 runs 15 residues. Trimming removed 2 bases from V and 5 bases from J; junction bases left unmatched: 9. The CDR3 bases are TGCAGCGTTGAATTATCAGGGACAGGGATATATGGCTACACCTTC. Translated: CSVELSGTGIYGYTF.

This chain uses TRBV6-5 with TRBJ1-2; 8 nucleotides line up with TRBD1. The germline V gene encodes CDR1 MNHEY and CDR2 SVGAGI. The CDR3 spans 14 residues. The trim removed 6 bases at V and 4 bases at J, leaving 7 bases unmatched. The CDR3 spells CASSRSTGVYGYTF. The CDR3 coding sequence is TGTGCCAGCAGCCGATCGACAGGGGTCTATGGCTACACCTTC.

CDR3 bases: TGTGCCAGCAGCTTCGCCTACAATGAGCAGTTCTTC. Residues: CASSFAYNEQFF. J is TRBJ2-1 and V is TRBV13; D is undetermined. Trimming removed 3 bases from V and 2 bases from J, with 2 bases in between. Per germline, CDR1 PRHDT and CDR2 FYEKMQ (reference sequence). This CDR3 region has 12 residues.

CDR3 DNA: TGTGCCAGCAGTTTTGGGGCAGGTTCCCCCGAGCAGTACTTC. This codes for CASSFGAGSPEQYF. The genes are TRBV27 and TRBJ2-7, with D maybe TRBD1 (5 bases). The CDR3 has 14 residues. CDR1 and CDR2 (germline): MNHEY, SMNVEV (reference sequence). The germline V and J ends were trimmed by 3 bases and 6 bases, with 15 bases remaining between them.

CDR3 region: CASSLIDGSSYEQYF. The CDR3 region has the DNA TGTGCCAGCAGCCTAATAGACGGTAGCTCCTACGAGCAGTACTTC. The chain recombines TRBV14 with TRBJ2-7; the D is unclear. The CDR3 contains 15 residues. Germline CDR1 SGHDN, CDR2 FVKESK. The ends were cut back, 4 bases at V and 0 bases at J, with 13 bases in the middle.

The chain employs TRBV27 and TRBJ2-1; D is perhaps TRBD2 (6 bases). The CDR3 extends over 15 amino acids. The V end was cut by 4 bases, the J end by 4 bases, with 14 bases between. The V gene's germline CDR1 is MNHEY and CDR2 SMNVEV (reference sequence). CDR3 amino acids: CASSSTGLEYNEQFF. DNA for the CDR3: TGTGCCAGCAGTTCAACGGGACTGGAATACAATGAGCAGTTCTTC.

The chain links TRBV9 to TRBJ2-1; a weak D match, TRBD2 (6 bases). V was clipped by 0 bases and J by 8 bases, with 15 bases between them. Germline V lookup: CDR1 SGDLS, CDR2 YYNGEE. The CDR3 consists of 15 residues. CDR3 amino acids: CASSVEGAWGDEQFF. CDR3 sequence (DNA): TGTGCCAGCAGCGTAGAAGGTGCCTGGGGGGATGAGCAGTTCTTC. Together with reference TRBV9 and TRBJ2-1, the CDR3 gives the full variable domain: DSGVTQTPKHLITATGQRVTLRCSPRSGDLSVYWYQQSLDQGLQFLIQYYNGEERAKGNILERFSAQQFPDLHSELNLSSLELGDSALYFCASSVEGAWGDEQFFGPGTRLTVL.